This T cell receptor beta chain was obtained from a study of cytomegalovirus exposure and HLA in healthy donors. The length of the CDR3 is 15 residues. V was cut by 0 bases and J by 3 bases, with 12 bases left in between. Germline assignment: CDR1 SGHRS and CDR2 YFSETQ. It was with 60 Vbeta and 13 Jbeta primers that the PCR ran. Profiled with immunoSEQ multiplex PCR; TCRdb holds only in-frame clones, not every one. The sample holds about 120,000 clones, 80% to 90% seen once. The receptor was derived from a man aged 40-50 years in good health and CMV-seronegative. J is TRBJ1-2 and V is TRBV5-1, with a tentative D call TRBD1 (6 bases). The sample comprised PBMCs. The CDR3, as DNA: TGCGCCAGCAGCTTGGGACAGGTTTCCGACTATGGCTACACCTTC. Its translation: CASSLGQVSDYGYTF.